The source of this T cell receptor (beta chain) is a study of control samples from healthy donors and cancer patients. This CDR3 is 12 amino acids long. V gave up 1 base and J gave up 8 bases, with 7 bases separating them. The germline CDR1 and CDR2 sequences are SGHVS and FNYEAQ. Assay used: immunoSEQ multiplex PCR; TCRdb lists only in-frame clones, some missing. This sample has roughly 100,000 clones, with over 85% found just once. V gene TRBV7-6 combines with J gene TRBJ2-3; D is ambiguous. The sample consisted of blood. The receptor was isolated from a human donor in good health. The donor label of this sample is uncertain. CDR3 sequence reads: CASSLDLVTQYF. DNA of the CDR3: TGTGCCAGCAGCTTAGATTTGGTTACGCAGTATTTT.